This is a list of T cell receptor beta chains from one sample in a study of cytomegalovirus exposure and HLA in healthy donors. Using immunoSEQ multiplex PCR, the repertoire was profiled, and TCRdb retains in-frame clones only, with some absent. Here the sample spans around 280,000 clones, roughly 90% being singletons. The specimen was PBMCs. These receptors all come from a woman younger than 30 in good health and CMV-seronegative. The CDR3 runs from the conserved cysteine through the conserved F or W. The D gene is left open where the match is weak. Clone size is shown for a subset of rows, as once, few, many or a class of expanded clone.

clone_size: -
d_call: -
cdr3_length: 14
j_call: TRBJ1-1
v_call: TRBV28
cdr3_aa: CASSFGGKNTEAFF
cdr3_nt: TGTGCCAGCAGTTTTGGGGGGAAGAACACTGAAGCTTTCTTT

clone_size: -
d_call: TRBD1
cdr3_length: 16
j_call: TRBJ2-5
v_call: TRBV5-1
cdr3_aa: CASSSRQGLLEETQYF
cdr3_nt: TGCGCCAGCAGCTCCAGACAGGGCCTCCTAGAAGAGACCCAGTACTTC

clone_size: -
d_call: TRBD1
cdr3_length: 18
j_call: TRBJ1-1
v_call: TRBV19
cdr3_aa: CASSTPGQGFFSSTEAFF
cdr3_nt: TGTGCCAGTAGTACACCGGGACAGGGGTTTTTCAGTTCGACTGAAGCTTTCTTT

clone_size: -
d_call: -
cdr3_length: 16
j_call: TRBJ1-1
v_call: TRBV6-1
cdr3_aa: CASSDRGGPGHTEAFF
cdr3_nt: TGTGCCAGCAGTGATAGGGGGGGCCCCGGACACACTGAAGCTTTCTTT

clone_size: -
d_call: -
cdr3_length: 13
j_call: TRBJ1-2
v_call: TRBV15
cdr3_aa: CATVGGTNYGYTF
cdr3_nt: TGTGCCACGGTTGGGGGGACTAACTATGGCTACACCTTC

clone_size: -
d_call: TRBD2
cdr3_length: 16
j_call: TRBJ2-1
v_call: TRBV9
cdr3_aa: CASSFRAGGAGDEQFF
cdr3_nt: TGTGCCAGCAGCTTTCGAGCGGGGGGGGCTGGAGATGAGCAGTTCTTC

clone_size: -
d_call: -
cdr3_length: 16
j_call: TRBJ1-4
v_call: TRBV5-4
cdr3_aa: CASSPAPTDNNEKLFF
cdr3_nt: TGTGCCAGCAGCCCCGCCCCGACGGACAATAATGAAAAACTGTTTTTT

clone_size: -
d_call: TRBD2
cdr3_length: 17
j_call: TRBJ2-7
v_call: TRBV5-1
cdr3_aa: CASSFRLAGLSSYEQYF
cdr3_nt: TGCGCCAGCAGCTTTCGACTAGCGGGGTTAAGCTCCTACGAGCAGTACTTC

clone_size: -
d_call: -
cdr3_length: 14
j_call: TRBJ2-4
v_call: TRBV7-9
cdr3_aa: CASSSRDKKNIQYF
cdr3_nt: TGTGCCAGCAGCTCCCGGGACAAGAAAAACATTCAGTACTTC

clone_size: -
d_call: TRBD1
cdr3_length: 15
j_call: TRBJ2-2
v_call: TRBV6-4
cdr3_aa: CASRQGTRGTGELFF
cdr3_nt: TGTGCCAGCAGACAGGGGACGCGTGGCACCGGGGAGCTGTTTTTT

clone_size: -
d_call: TRBD1
cdr3_length: 13
j_call: TRBJ1-2
v_call: TRBV5-6
cdr3_aa: CASRKTGGYGYTF
cdr3_nt: TGTGCCAGCAGGAAGACAGGGGGCTATGGCTACACCTTC

clone_size: once
d_call: -
cdr3_length: 14
j_call: TRBJ2-7
v_call: TRBV19
cdr3_aa: CASSIRGNTYEQYF
cdr3_nt: TGTGCCAGTAGTATTAGGGGCAATACCTACGAGCAGTACTTC

clone_size: -
d_call: -
cdr3_length: 17
j_call: TRBJ1-1
v_call: TRBV21-1
cdr3_aa: CASSTPGTAIMNTEAFF
cdr3_nt: TGTGCCAGCAGCACACCCGGGACAGCCATCATGAACACTGAAGCTTTCTTT

clone_size: -
d_call: -
cdr3_length: 13
j_call: TRBJ2-1
v_call: TRBV2
cdr3_aa: CASSAAPEGEQFF
cdr3_nt: TGTGCCAGCAGCGCAGCCCCGGAGGGTGAGCAGTTCTTC

clone_size: -
d_call: -
cdr3_length: 14
j_call: TRBJ1-3
v_call: TRBV6-1
cdr3_aa: CASSEWEYRNTIYF
cdr3_nt: TGTGCCAGCAGTGAATGGGAGTATCGAAACACCATATATTTT

clone_size: -
d_call: TRBD1
cdr3_length: 14
j_call: TRBJ2-1
v_call: TRBV2
cdr3_aa: CASRAISGGAEQFF
cdr3_nt: TGTGCCAGCAGAGCCATCTCAGGGGGTGCTGAGCAGTTCTTC

clone_size: -
d_call: -
cdr3_length: 18
j_call: TRBJ1-2
v_call: TRBV5-4
cdr3_aa: CASSLAALKSYLNYGYTF
cdr3_nt: TGTGCCAGCAGCTTGGCAGCGTTGAAGTCCTACCTTAACTATGGCTACACCTTC

clone_size: -
d_call: TRBD1
cdr3_length: 14
j_call: TRBJ1-6
v_call: TRBV7-6
cdr3_aa: CASSLGQGYSPLHF
cdr3_nt: TGTGCCAGCAGCCTAGGACAGGGGTATTCACCCCTCCACTTT

clone_size: -
d_call: TRBD1
cdr3_length: 14
j_call: TRBJ1-1
v_call: TRBV5-1
cdr3_aa: CASSAGQGGTEAFF
cdr3_nt: TGCGCCAGCAGCGCTGGACAGGGTGGGACTGAAGCTTTCTTT

clone_size: -
d_call: TRBD2
cdr3_length: 15
j_call: TRBJ2-5
v_call: TRBV11-3
cdr3_aa: CASSRTSGGLETQYF
cdr3_nt: TGTGCCAGCAGCCGTACTAGCGGGGGTTTAGAGACCCAGTACTTC

clone_size: -
d_call: -
cdr3_length: 12
j_call: TRBJ2-3
v_call: TRBV6-5
cdr3_aa: CASSSGGDTQYF
cdr3_nt: TGTGCCAGCAGTTCCGGGGGAGATACGCAGTATTTT

clone_size: -
d_call: TRBD1
cdr3_length: 15
j_call: TRBJ1-5
v_call: TRBV6-1
cdr3_aa: CASSDRTGGDQPQHF
cdr3_nt: TGTGCCAGCAGTGACAGAACAGGGGGAGATCAGCCCCAGCATTTT

clone_size: few
d_call: -
cdr3_length: 15
j_call: TRBJ1-1
v_call: TRBV4-2
cdr3_aa: CASTQAAQTNTEAFF
cdr3_nt: TGTGCCAGCACTCAAGCGGCACAGACCAACACTGAAGCTTTCTTT

clone_size: -
d_call: -
cdr3_length: 16
j_call: TRBJ1-3
v_call: TRBV14
cdr3_aa: CASSRAGSQTGNTIYF
cdr3_nt: TGTGCCAGCAGCCGGGCCGGGAGCCAAACTGGAAACACCATATATTTT

clone_size: few
d_call: TRBD2
cdr3_length: 15
j_call: TRBJ2-1
v_call: TRBV5-1
cdr3_aa: CASSSLAGDYNEQFF
cdr3_nt: TGCGCCAGCAGCTCCCTAGCGGGGGACTACAATGAGCAGTTCTTC

clone_size: -
d_call: TRBD1
cdr3_length: 14
j_call: TRBJ1-2
v_call: TRBV19
cdr3_aa: CASSINDRVGGYTF
cdr3_nt: TGTGCCAGTAGTATAAATGACAGGGTGGGTGGCTACACCTTC

clone_size: -
d_call: -
cdr3_length: 13
j_call: TRBJ1-4
v_call: TRBV5-1
cdr3_aa: CASSLYGGEKLFF
cdr3_nt: TGCGCCAGCAGCTTGTATGGAGGGGAAAAACTGTTTTTT

clone_size: -
d_call: TRBD1
cdr3_length: 16
j_call: TRBJ2-2
v_call: TRBV7-9
cdr3_aa: CASSPSGTGSFGELFF
cdr3_nt: TGTGCCAGCAGCCCATCCGGGACAGGGTCGTTCGGGGAGCTGTTTTTT

clone_size: -
d_call: -
cdr3_length: 13
j_call: TRBJ2-7
v_call: TRBV30
cdr3_aa: CAWSVGGANEQYF
cdr3_nt: TGTGCCTGGAGTGTAGGAGGGGCCAACGAGCAGTACTTC

clone_size: -
d_call: TRBD1
cdr3_length: 16
j_call: TRBJ2-5
v_call: TRBV7-9
cdr3_aa: CASSQVIGTAQETQYF
cdr3_nt: TGTGCCAGCAGCCAAGTCATAGGGACAGCCCAAGAGACCCAGTACTTC

clone_size: -
d_call: -
cdr3_length: 14
j_call: TRBJ2-7
v_call: TRBV2
cdr3_aa: CASIPGLPPYEQYF
cdr3_nt: TGTGCCAGCATTCCGGGACTGCCTCCCTACGAGCAGTACTTC

clone_size: once
d_call: TRBD1
cdr3_length: 14
j_call: TRBJ1-1
v_call: TRBV30
cdr3_aa: CAWNVRQGNTEAFF
cdr3_nt: TGTGCCTGGAACGTAAGACAGGGGAACACTGAAGCTTTCTTT

clone_size: -
d_call: TRBD1
cdr3_length: 15
j_call: TRBJ2-3
v_call: TRBV5-1
cdr3_aa: CASSLGQGVTDTQYF
cdr3_nt: TGCGCCAGCAGCCTTGGACAGGGGGTCACAGATACGCAGTATTTT

clone_size: -
d_call: TRBD2
cdr3_length: 16
j_call: TRBJ2-3
v_call: TRBV9
cdr3_aa: CASSVGGSGGHGTQYF
cdr3_nt: TGTGCCAGCAGCGTAGGCGGGTCGGGGGGGCACGGTACGCAGTATTTT

clone_size: -
d_call: TRBD2
cdr3_length: 13
j_call: TRBJ2-4
v_call: TRBV19
cdr3_aa: CASTPSGGDIQYF
cdr3_nt: TGTGCCAGTACTCCTTCGGGAGGGGACATTCAGTACTTC

clone_size: -
d_call: -
cdr3_length: 18
j_call: TRBJ1-6
v_call: TRBV9
cdr3_aa: CASSVGDNKPFGGSPLHF
cdr3_nt: TGTGCCAGCAGCGTAGGGGATAATAAACCCTTTGGAGGTTCACCCCTCCACTTT

clone_size: -
d_call: -
cdr3_length: 16
j_call: TRBJ2-3
v_call: TRBV7-3
cdr3_aa: CASSPGTGGWTDTQYF
cdr3_nt: TGTGCCAGCAGCCCTGGGACTGGGGGGTGGACAGATACGCAGTATTTT

clone_size: -
d_call: TRBD1
cdr3_length: 16
j_call: TRBJ1-2
v_call: TRBV18
cdr3_aa: CASSPGTGGINYGYTF
cdr3_nt: TGTGCCAGCTCACCCGGGACAGGGGGCATTAACTATGGCTACACCTTC

clone_size: -
d_call: TRBD1
cdr3_length: 17
j_call: TRBJ1-2
v_call: TRBV6-1
cdr3_aa: CASSEAPRDRGAYGYTF
cdr3_nt: TGTGCCAGCAGTGAAGCCCCACGGGACAGGGGGGCCTATGGCTACACCTTC

clone_size: -
d_call: TRBD2
cdr3_length: 15
j_call: TRBJ2-2
v_call: TRBV7-8
cdr3_aa: CASRPRGGHTGELFF
cdr3_nt: TGTGCCAGCAGGCCTCGGGGGGGTCACACCGGGGAGCTGTTTTTT

clone_size: -
d_call: -
cdr3_length: 12
j_call: TRBJ1-1
v_call: TRBV6-6
cdr3_aa: CASRVGNTEAFF
cdr3_nt: TGTGCCAGCAGGGTCGGGAACACTGAAGCTTTCTTT

clone_size: -
d_call: -
cdr3_length: 12
j_call: TRBJ1-2
v_call: TRBV6-1
cdr3_aa: CASSETDYGYTF
cdr3_nt: TGTGCCAGCAGTGAGACAGACTATGGCTACACCTTC

clone_size: -
d_call: -
cdr3_length: 11
j_call: TRBJ1-1
v_call: TRBV29-1
cdr3_aa: CSATENTEAFF
cdr3_nt: TGCAGCGCCACAGAGAACACTGAAGCTTTCTTT

clone_size: -
d_call: -
cdr3_length: 13
j_call: TRBJ1-1
v_call: TRBV27
cdr3_aa: CASSLVGQDEAFF
cdr3_nt: TGTGCCAGCAGTTTAGTTGGACAAGATGAAGCTTTCTTT

clone_size: -
d_call: TRBD1
cdr3_length: 13
j_call: TRBJ2-7
v_call: TRBV6-1
cdr3_aa: CASIGQGAYEQYF
cdr3_nt: TGTGCCAGCATCGGTCAGGGGGCCTACGAGCAGTACTTC